The source of this T cell receptor (beta chain) is a study of long-term antiretroviral therapy in people with HIV. Study-level results: Against controls, HIV repertoires showed narrower ranges of CDR3 length. Possibly under older ART regimens, blood was drawn between about 2003 and 2017. ART adherence, viral resistance and therapy changes went unrecorded. Transplant donor controls retained higher diversity, though diversity increased after ART.

Looked up from germline, CDR1 is LNHDA and CDR2 is SQIVND (reference sequence). V was cut by 3 bases and J by 2 bases, with 8 bases left in between. This CDR3 contains 13 residues. Runs used v3.0 of the immunoSEQ assay and were done at survey level. TCRdb's copy holds only in-frame clones and misses some; the assay was immunoSEQ multiplex PCR. The sample contains approximately 18,000 clones, about 80% of which appear only once. Remarks on this clone: The antigen is undetermined.

The sequencing used unsorted PBMCs, collected 0.2 years after starting antiretroviral therapy. The chain is built from TRBV19 and TRBJ2-7; D unresolved. The TCR was taken from a woman aged 40 to 50 with HIV. The CDR3 reads CASSIGEAYEQYF. Written as DNA, the CDR3 is TGTGCCAGTAGTATCGGAGAAGCCTACGAGCAGTACTTC. Full variable domain (remainder filled in from reference TRBV19 and TRBJ2-7): DGGITQSPKYLFRKEGQNVTLSCEQNLNHDAMYWYRQDPGQGLRLIYYSQIVNDFQKGDIAEGYSVSREKKESFPLTVTSAQKNPTAFYLCASSIGEAYEQYFGPGTRLTVT.